Following are 18 T cell receptor beta chains from one sample sequenced in a study of T-cell memory formation after mild COVID-19. TCRdb re-derived calls from the 5' RACE reads in MiXCR, one entry per CDR3 protein. The table includes fewer than 300,000 distinct CDR3 sequences, around 15% detected once. Sequenced: PBMCs or a T cell subset sorted from them (not recorded which). The receptors shown here come from a man between 18 and 29 years old who had mild COVID-19 (a few samples of this study predate the infection). Cell type and time point are not known.

This clonotype was seen more than once but under ten times. The chain has TRBV20-1 and TRBJ1-2; the D is unclear. V dropped 1 base and J dropped 5 bases, with 5 bases sitting between them. The CDR3 runs to 11 residues. Germline CDR1 reads DFQATT; CDR2 reads SNEGSKA (reference sequence). The CDR3: CSARVGYGYTF. The CDR3 DNA reads TGCAGTGCTAGAGTTGGTTATGGCTACACCTTC.

Only a few counts were recorded for this clonotype. The genes are TRBV7-9 and TRBJ2-7; possible D gene TRBD1, 6 bases. The V gene's germline CDR1 is SEHNR and CDR2 FQNEAQ (reference sequence). The V end lost 6 bases, the J end lost 4 bases, and 19 bases lay between the germline ends. The CDR3 spans 15 residues. CDR3 bases: TGTGCCAGCAGTTCTACCAGGGGAATTGTGTACGAGCAGTACTTC. As protein: CASSSTRGIVYEQYF.

The chain employs TRBV11-3 and TRBJ2-7; D gene unclear. Looked up from germline, CDR1 is SGHNT and CDR2 is YENEEA. Trimming pared 1 base from V and 3 bases from J, leaving 7 bases between. This CDR3 is built from 13 residues. CDR3 region: CASSLGADYEQYF. CDR3 bases: TGTGCCAGCAGCTTAGGGGCGGACTACGAGCAGTACTTC. The whole variable domain, remainder taken from reference TRBV11-3 and TRBJ2-7, is EAGVVQSPRYKIIEKKQPVAFWCNPISGHNTLYWYLQNLGQGPELLIRYENEEAVDDSQLPKDRFSAERLKGVDSTLKIQPAELGDSAVYLCASSLGADYEQYFGPGTRLTVT.

The rearrangement uses TRBV20-1 and TRBJ2-2; 7 bases map to TRBD2. This CDR3 has 16 amino acids. The germline CDR1 and CDR2 sequences are DFQATT and SNEGSKA (reference sequence). Trimming at V came to 6 bases and at J to 5 bases, leaving 15 bases not matched to a gene. CDR3 amino acids: CSARPHRGGRTGELFF. CDR3 nucleotide sequence: TGCAGTGCAAGGCCCCACCGGGGAGGGCGAACCGGGGAGCTGTTTTTT.

The chain recombines TRBV7-9 with TRBJ2-5, with a possible D match to TRBD2 (5 bases). Trimming left V 7 bases short and J 1 base short, with 19 bases between. CDR1 and CDR2 from the germline V gene are SEHNR and FQNEAQ (reference sequence). The CDR3 contains 16 residues. In nucleotides, the CDR3 is TGTGCCAGCAATCCATTGGCGGGTTTGGTCCAAGAGACCCAGTACTTC. Translation gives CASNPLAGLVQETQYF.

The chain combines TRBV12-3 or TRBV12-4 with TRBJ1-2, with D perhaps matching TRBD1 (6 bases). The CDR3 length is 17 residues. V lost 6 bases, J lost 2 bases, and 22 bases lay in between. CDR3 region: CASSSGERGRKNYGYTF. DNA for the CDR3: TGTGCCAGCAGCTCAGGGGAGCGAGGACGAAAAAACTATGGCTACACCTTC.

This chain joins TRBV29-1 and TRBJ2-1; TRBD2 is a possible D gene (6 bases). The CDR3 length is 14 residues. CDR1 and CDR2 (germline): SQVTM, ANQGSEA. V lost 1 base and J 6 bases, leaving 13 bases between the germline ends. CDR3 residues: CSVEGGQRVNEQFF. CDR3 nucleotide sequence: TGCAGCGTTGAAGGCGGCCAGCGGGTCAATGAGCAGTTCTTC.

The chain is built from TRBV7-9 and TRBJ1-3, with D possibly matching TRBD1 (5 bases). The CDR3 is 16 residues long. Trimming left V 5 bases short and J 4 bases short, with 18 bases between. Germline CDR1 SEHNR, CDR2 FQNEAQ (reference sequence). This CDR3 reads CASSPRLAGHGNTIYF. CDR3 DNA sequence: TGTGCCAGCAGCCCCCGTTTGGCAGGGCACGGAAACACCATATATTTT.

This chain connects TRBV7-9 to TRBJ2-3; D is undetermined. The CDR3 is made up of 15 amino acids. Germline loops: CDR1 SEHNR, CDR2 FQNEAQ (reference sequence). The V end was cut by 7 bases, the J end by 0 bases, with 14 bases between. The CDR3 nucleotides read TGTGCCAGCACCTTGAGAACTTCTAGCACAGATACGCAGTATTTT. It translates to CASTLRTSSTDTQYF. The full variable domain, in which reference TRBV7-9 and TRBJ2-3 provide the parts outside the CDR3, is DTGVSQNPRHKITKRGQNVTFRCDPISEHNRLYWYRQTLGQGPEFLTYFQNEAQLEKSRLLSDRFSAERPKGSFSTLEIQRTEQGDSAMYLCASTLRTSSTDTQYFGPGTRLTVL.

In its sample, this clonotype was seen a few times. The chain uses TRBV12-3 or TRBV12-4 and TRBJ2-7, with D perhaps given as TRBD1 or TRBD2 (5 bases each). V gave up 6 bases and J gave up 10 bases, with 16 bases separating them. The CDR3 extends over 12 amino acids. The CDR3 here is CASSLGWDGQYF. The CDR3 nucleotides read TGTGCCAGCAGCCTCGGATGGGACGGTCAGTACTTC.

V gene TRBV11-2 combines with J gene TRBJ2-5; 9 bases agree with TRBD2. V was pared by 2 bases and J by 4 bases, with 8 bases of the junction left unmatched. The CDR3 is 16 amino acids. Germline assignment: CDR1 SGHAT and CDR2 FQNNGV. Here the CDR3 reads CASSLSRTTSGETQYF. The DNA for the CDR3 is TGTGCCAGCAGCTTATCCCGTACGACTAGCGGAGAGACCCAGTACTTC.

This clonotype was observed a handful of times. This chain links TRBV25-1 with TRBJ2-5; 7 bases are shared with TRBD2. The CDR3 consists of 13 residues. CDR1 and CDR2 from the germline V gene are MGHDK and SYGVNS. The V segment lost 2 bases and the J segment 5 bases; nucleotides outside the gene matches: 2. The CDR3 DNA is TGTGCCAGCAGTGAAAGGGAGGGGGAGACCCAGTACTTC. It specifies CASSEREGETQYF.

This clonotype was detected a few times. This chain connects TRBV24-1 to TRBJ2-3, with D uncertain. Germline V gene lookup returns CDR1 KGHDR and CDR2 SFDVKD. V was shortened by 4 bases and J by 2 bases, with 9 bases between the two germline ends. The CDR3 has 14 residues. The CDR3: CATSEPANTDTQYF. CDR3 coding DNA: TGTGCCACCAGTGAGCCAGCTAACACAGATACGCAGTATTTT.

This clonotype was seen only a few times. The chain has TRBV20-1 and TRBJ2-5; possibly TRBD1 for D (5 bases). Trimming cost V 3 bases and J 5 bases, with 19 bases left between them. The CDR3 contains 15 residues. From germline, CDR1 is DFQATT and CDR2 SNEGSKA (reference sequence). For the CDR3, the DNA is TGCAGTGCTAGGGCGGACACTCCGGGTGGGGAGACCCAGTACTTC. It yields the protein CSARADTPGGETQYF.

There are a few counts of this clonotype. V is TRBV7-7 and J is TRBJ2-5; 11 nucleotides agree with TRBD2. The germline gives CDR1 SSHAT, CDR2 FNYEAQ (reference sequence). The CDR3 extends over 16 amino acids. V was pared by 1 base and J by 2 bases, with 3 bases of the junction left unmatched. The CDR3 reads CASSLGASGGQETQYF. The DNA of the CDR3 is TGTGCCAGCAGCTTAGGGGCTAGCGGGGGGCAAGAGACCCAGTACTTC. Filled out from reference TRBV7-7 and TRBJ2-5, the complete variable domain reads GAGVSQSPRYKVTKRGQDVTLRCDPISSHATLYWYQQALGQGPEFLTYFNYEAQPDKSGLPSDRFSAERPEGSISTLTIQRTEQRDSAMYRCASSLGASGGQETQYFGPGTRLLVL.

The V and J genes are TRBV11-2 and TRBJ1-1, with D unresolved. V shed 4 bases and J shed 5 bases, with 8 bases lying between them. The CDR3 is 12 amino acids. Germline CDR1 SGHAT, CDR2 FQNNGV. The DNA of the CDR3 is TGTGCCAGCAGCTCAGGATTTACTGAAGCTTTCTTT. This translates into CASSSGFTEAFF.

A few counts support this clonotype. The CDR3 bases are TGTGCCAGCAGACCCGGGACAGGGGGCATAGATACGCAGTATTTT. This gives the protein CASRPGTGGIDTQYF. The chain employs TRBV11-2 and TRBJ2-3; 12 nucleotides line up with TRBD1. CDR1 and CDR2 (germline): SGHAT, FQNNGV. V shed 6 bases, J shed 5 bases, and the junction held 6 bases outside the gene matches. The CDR3 runs to 15 residues.

This clonotype has just a few counts. The CDR3 loop reads CASSSRRVGGELFF. CDR3 nucleotides: TGTGCCAGCAGCAGTAGGCGAGTCGGCGGGGAGCTGTTTTTT. This chain connects TRBV9 to TRBJ2-2; D is unresolved. CDR1 SGDLS and CDR2 YYNGEE come from the germline V gene. The CDR3 is 14 amino acids. V was clipped by 4 bases and J by 7 bases, with 14 bases between them.